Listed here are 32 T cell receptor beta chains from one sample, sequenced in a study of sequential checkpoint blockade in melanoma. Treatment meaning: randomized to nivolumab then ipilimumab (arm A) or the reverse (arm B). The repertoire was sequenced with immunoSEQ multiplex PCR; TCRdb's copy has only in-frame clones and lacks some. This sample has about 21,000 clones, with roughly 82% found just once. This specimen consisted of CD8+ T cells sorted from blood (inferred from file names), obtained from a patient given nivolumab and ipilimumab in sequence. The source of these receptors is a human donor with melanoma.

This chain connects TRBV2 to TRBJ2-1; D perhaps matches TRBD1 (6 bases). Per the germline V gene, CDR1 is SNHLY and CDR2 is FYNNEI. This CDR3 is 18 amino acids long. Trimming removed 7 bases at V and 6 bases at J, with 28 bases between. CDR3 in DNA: TGTGCCAGCATTCTCCGGGACACACTATCTTCAGCGGTCAATGAGCAGTTCTTC. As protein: CASILRDTLSSAVNEQFF.

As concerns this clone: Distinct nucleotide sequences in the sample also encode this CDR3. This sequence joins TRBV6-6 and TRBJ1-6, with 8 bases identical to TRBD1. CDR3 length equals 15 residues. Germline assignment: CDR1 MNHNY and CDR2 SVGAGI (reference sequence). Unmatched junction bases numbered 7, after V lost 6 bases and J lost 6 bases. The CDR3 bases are TGTGCCAGCAGCAAGGACAGGGTTTTTAATTCACCCCTCCACTTT. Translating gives CASSKDRVFNSPLHF.

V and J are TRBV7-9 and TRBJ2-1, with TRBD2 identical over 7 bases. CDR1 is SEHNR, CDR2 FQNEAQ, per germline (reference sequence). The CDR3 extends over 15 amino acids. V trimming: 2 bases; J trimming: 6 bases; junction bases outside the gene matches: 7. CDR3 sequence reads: CASSLSPSGGNEQFF. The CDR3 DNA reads TGTGCCAGCAGCTTATCCCCCTCGGGGGGCAATGAGCAGTTCTTC.

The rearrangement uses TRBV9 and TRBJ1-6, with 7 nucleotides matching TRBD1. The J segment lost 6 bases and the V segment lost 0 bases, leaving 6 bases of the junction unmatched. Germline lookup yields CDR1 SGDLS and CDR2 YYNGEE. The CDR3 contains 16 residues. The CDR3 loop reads CASSVANRGGNSPLHF. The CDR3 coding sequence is TGTGCCAGCAGCGTAGCTAACAGGGGCGGTAATTCACCCCTCCACTTT.

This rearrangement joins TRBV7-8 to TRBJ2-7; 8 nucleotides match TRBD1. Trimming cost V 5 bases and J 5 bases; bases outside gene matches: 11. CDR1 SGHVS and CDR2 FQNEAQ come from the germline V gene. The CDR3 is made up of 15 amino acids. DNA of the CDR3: TGTGCCAGCAGCCCCAGACAGGGGATTAATCACGAGCAGTACTTC. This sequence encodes CASSPRQGINHEQYF. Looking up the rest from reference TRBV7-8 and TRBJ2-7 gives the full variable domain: GAGVSQSPRYKVAKRGQDVALRCDPISGHVSLFWYQQALGQGPEFLTYFQNEAQLDKSGLPSDRFFAERPEGSVSTLKIQRTQQEDSAVYLCASSPRQGINHEQYFGPGTRLTVT.

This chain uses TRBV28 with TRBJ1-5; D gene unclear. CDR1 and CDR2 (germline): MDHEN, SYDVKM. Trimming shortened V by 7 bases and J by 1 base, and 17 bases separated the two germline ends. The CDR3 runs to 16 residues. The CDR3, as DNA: TGTGCCAGCACCCCTGGTTACCGCGGAAGCAATCAGCCCCAGCATTTT. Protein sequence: CASTPGYRGSNQPQHF. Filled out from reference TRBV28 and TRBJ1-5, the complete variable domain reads DVKVTQSSRYLVKRTGEKVFLECVQDMDHENMFWYRQDPGLGLRLIYFSYDVKMKEKGDIPEGYSVSREKKERFSLILESASTNQTSMYLCASTPGYRGSNQPQHFGDGTRLSIL.

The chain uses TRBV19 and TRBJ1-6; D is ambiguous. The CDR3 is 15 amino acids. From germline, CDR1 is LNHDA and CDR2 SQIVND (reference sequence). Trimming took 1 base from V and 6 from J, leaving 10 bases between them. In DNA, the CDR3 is TGTGCCAGTAGTATAGGAGGGAATCTTAATTCACCCCTCCACTTT. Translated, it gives CASSIGGNLNSPLHF.

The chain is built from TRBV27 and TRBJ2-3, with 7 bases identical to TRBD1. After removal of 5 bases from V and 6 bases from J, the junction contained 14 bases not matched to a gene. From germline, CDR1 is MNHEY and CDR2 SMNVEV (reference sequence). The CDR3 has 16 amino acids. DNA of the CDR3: TGTGCCAGCAGTAATCCCCAGACAGGGTGGTGGGATACGCAGTATTTT. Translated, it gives CASSNPQTGWWDTQYF.

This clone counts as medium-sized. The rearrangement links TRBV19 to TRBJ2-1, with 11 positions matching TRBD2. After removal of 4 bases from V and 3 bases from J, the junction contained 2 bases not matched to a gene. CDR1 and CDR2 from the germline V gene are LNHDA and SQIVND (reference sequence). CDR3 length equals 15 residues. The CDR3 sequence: CASSKTSGDYNEQFF. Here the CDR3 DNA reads TGTGCCAGTAGTAAGACTAGCGGGGACTACAATGAGCAGTTCTTC.

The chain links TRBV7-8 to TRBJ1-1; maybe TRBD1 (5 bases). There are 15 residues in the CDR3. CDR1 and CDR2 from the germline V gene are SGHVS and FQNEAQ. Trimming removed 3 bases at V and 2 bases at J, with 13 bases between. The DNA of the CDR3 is TGTGCCAGCAGCTTCGGTCCCACAGGAAACACTGAAGCTTTCTTT. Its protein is CASSFGPTGNTEAFF.

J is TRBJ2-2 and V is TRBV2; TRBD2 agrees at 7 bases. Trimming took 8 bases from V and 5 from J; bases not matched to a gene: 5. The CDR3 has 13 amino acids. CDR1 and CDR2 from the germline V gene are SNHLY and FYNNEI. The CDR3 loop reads CASLAARTGELFF. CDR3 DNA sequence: TGTGCCAGCCTAGCGGCGAGGACCGGGGAGCTGTTTTTT.

This CDR3 reads CSVVGDYGYTF. The CDR3 nucleotides read TGCAGCGTTGTTGGAGATTATGGCTACACCTTC. The rearrangement links TRBV29-1 to TRBJ1-2; D unresolved. Between the trimmed V and J ends, which lost 4 bases and 5 bases, there was a span of 8 bases. There are 11 residues in the CDR3. Germline CDR1 is SQVTM and CDR2 is ANQGSEA. The variable domain in full, completed from reference TRBV29-1 and TRBJ1-2, reads SAVISQKPSRDICQRGTSLTIQCQVDSQVTMMFWYRQQPGQSLTLIATANQGSEATYESGFVIDKFPISRPNLTFSTLTVSNMSPEDSSIYLCSVVGDYGYTFGSGTRLTVV.

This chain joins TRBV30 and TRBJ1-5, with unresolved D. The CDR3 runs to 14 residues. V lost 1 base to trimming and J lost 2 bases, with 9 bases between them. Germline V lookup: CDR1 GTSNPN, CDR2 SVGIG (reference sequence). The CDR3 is CAWSEHIRNQPQHF. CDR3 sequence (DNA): TGTGCCTGGAGTGAACACATCCGCAATCAGCCCCAGCATTTT. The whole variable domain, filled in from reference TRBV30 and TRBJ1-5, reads SQTIHQWPATLVQPVGSPLSLECTVEGTSNPNLYWYRQAAGRGLQLLFYSVGIGQISSEVPQNLSASRPQDRQFILSSKKLLLSDSGFYLCAWSEHIRNQPQHFGDGTRLSIL.

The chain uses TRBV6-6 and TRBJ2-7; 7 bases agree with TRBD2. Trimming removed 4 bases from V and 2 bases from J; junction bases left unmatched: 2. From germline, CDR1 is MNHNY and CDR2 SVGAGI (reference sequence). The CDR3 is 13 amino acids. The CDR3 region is CASSWTRAYEQYF. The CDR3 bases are TGTGCCAGCAGTTGGACTAGGGCCTACGAGCAGTACTTC.

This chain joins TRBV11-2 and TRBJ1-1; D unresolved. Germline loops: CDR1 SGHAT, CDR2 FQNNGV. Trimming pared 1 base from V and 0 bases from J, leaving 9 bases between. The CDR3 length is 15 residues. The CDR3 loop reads CASSLAAVMNTEAFF. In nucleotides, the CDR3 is TGTGCCAGCAGCTTAGCCGCGGTAATGAACACTGAAGCTTTCTTT.

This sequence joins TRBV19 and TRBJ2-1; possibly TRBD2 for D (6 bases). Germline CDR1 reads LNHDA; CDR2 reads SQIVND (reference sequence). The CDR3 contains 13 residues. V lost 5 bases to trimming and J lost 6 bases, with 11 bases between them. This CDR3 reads CASSPGLLNEQFF. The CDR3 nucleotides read TGTGCCAGTAGTCCCGGACTACTCAATGAGCAGTTCTTC.

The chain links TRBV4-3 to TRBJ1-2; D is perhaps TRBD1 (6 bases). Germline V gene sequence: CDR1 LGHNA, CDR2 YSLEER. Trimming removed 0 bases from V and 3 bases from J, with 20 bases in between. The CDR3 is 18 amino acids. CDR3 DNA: TGCGCCAGCAGCCAAGACATCCTTGACAGGACAACTCACTATGGCTACACCTTC. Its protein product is CASSQDILDRTTHYGYTF.

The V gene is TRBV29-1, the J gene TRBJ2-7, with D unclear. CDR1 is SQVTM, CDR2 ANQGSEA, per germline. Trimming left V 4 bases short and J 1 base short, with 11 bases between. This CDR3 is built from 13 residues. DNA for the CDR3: TGCAGCGTTGTTGCAGATCCTTCCTACGAGCAGTACTTC. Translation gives CSVVADPSYEQYF.

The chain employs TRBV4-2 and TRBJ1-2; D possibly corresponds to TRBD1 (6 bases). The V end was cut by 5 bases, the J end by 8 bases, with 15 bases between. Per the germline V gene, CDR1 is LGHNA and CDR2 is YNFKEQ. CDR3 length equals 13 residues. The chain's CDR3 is CASSNRELRGYTF. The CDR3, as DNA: TGTGCCAGCAGCAACAGGGAATTGAGAGGCTACACCTTC.

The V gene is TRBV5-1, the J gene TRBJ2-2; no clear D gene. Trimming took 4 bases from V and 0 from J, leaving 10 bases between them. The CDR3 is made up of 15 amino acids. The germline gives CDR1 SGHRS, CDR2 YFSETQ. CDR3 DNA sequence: TGCGCCAGCAGCCTAAGCCGTACGAACACCGGGGAGCTGTTTTTT. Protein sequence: CASSLSRTNTGELFF.

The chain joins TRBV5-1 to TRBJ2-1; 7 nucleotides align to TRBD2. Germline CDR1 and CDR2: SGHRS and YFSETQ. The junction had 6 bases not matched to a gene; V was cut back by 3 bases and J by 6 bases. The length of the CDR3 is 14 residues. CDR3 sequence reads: CASSSLAWGNEQFF. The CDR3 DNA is TGCGCCAGCAGCTCACTAGCGTGGGGCAATGAGCAGTTCTTC.

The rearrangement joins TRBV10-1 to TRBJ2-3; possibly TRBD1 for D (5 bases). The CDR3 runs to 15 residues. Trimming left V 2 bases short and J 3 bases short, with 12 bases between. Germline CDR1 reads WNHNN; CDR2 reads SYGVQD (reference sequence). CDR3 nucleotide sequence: TGCGCCAGCAGTGAGAAGGGGTCTATTACAGATACGCAGTATTTT. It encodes CASSEKGSITDTQYF.

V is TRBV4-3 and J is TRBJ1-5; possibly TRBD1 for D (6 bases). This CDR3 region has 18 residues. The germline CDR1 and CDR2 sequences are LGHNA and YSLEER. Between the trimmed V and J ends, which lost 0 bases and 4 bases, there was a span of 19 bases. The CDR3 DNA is TGCGCCAGCAGCCAAGAGTTCCTTGCGTGGACAGTAAATCAGCCCCAGCATTTT. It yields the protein CASSQEFLAWTVNQPQHF.

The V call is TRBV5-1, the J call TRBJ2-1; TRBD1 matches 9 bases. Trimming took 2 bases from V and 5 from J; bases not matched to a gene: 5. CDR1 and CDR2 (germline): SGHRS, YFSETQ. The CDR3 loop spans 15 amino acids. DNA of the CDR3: TGCGCCAGCAGCTTCTCGGGACAGGGCGACAATGAGCAGTTCTTC. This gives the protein CASSFSGQGDNEQFF.

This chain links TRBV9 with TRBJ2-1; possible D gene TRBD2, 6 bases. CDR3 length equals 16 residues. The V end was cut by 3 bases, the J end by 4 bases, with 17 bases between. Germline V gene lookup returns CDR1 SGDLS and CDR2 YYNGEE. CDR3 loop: CASSGPLAELYNEQFF. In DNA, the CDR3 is TGTGCCAGCAGCGGACCACTAGCTGAACTTTACAATGAGCAGTTCTTC.

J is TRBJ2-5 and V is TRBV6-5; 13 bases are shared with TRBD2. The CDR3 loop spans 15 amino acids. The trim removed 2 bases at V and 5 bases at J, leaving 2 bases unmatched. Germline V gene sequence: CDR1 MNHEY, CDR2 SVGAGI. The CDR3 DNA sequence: TGTGCCAGCAGTTACACTAGCGGGGGGGCCGAGACCCAGTACTTC. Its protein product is CASSYTSGGAETQYF.

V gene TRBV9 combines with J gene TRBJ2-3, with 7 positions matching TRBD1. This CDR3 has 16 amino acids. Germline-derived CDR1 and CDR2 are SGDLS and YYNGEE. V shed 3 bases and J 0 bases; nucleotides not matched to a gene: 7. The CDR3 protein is CASSAKGQPSTDTQYF. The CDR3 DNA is TGTGCCAGCAGCGCTAAGGGACAGCCTAGCACAGATACGCAGTATTTT.

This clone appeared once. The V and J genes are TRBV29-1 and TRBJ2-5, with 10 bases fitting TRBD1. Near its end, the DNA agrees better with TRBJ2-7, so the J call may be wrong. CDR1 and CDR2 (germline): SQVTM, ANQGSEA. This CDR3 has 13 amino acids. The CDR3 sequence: CSAGTGETHEQYF. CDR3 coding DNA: TGCAGCGCGGGGACAGGGGAGACACACGAGCAGTACTTC.

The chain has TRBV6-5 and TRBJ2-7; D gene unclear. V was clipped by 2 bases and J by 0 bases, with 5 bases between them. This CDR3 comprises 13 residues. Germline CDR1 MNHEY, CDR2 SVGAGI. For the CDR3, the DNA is TGTGCCAGCAGTTACGCGGCCTCCTACGAGCAGTACTTC. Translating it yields CASSYAASYEQYF.

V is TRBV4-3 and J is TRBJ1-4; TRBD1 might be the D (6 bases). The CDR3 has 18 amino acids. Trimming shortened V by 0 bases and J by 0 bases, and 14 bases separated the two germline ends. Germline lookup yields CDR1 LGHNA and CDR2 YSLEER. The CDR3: CASSQDTGHLATNEKLFF. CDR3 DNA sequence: TGCGCCAGCAGCCAAGATACGGGACACCTCGCAACTAATGAAAAACTGTTTTTT.

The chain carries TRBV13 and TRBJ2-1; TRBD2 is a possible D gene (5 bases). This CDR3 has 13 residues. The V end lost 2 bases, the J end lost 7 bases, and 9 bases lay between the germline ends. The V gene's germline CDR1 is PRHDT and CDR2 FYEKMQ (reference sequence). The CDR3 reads CASSLKGGNEQFF. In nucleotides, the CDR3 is TGTGCCAGCAGCTTAAAGGGCGGGAATGAGCAGTTCTTC.

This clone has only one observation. The CDR3 coding sequence is TGTGCCAGCAGCCAAGAGGGACAGGGAGGCTACGTGAACACTGAAGCTTTCTTT. Its protein product is CASSQEGQGGYVNTEAFF. V usage is TRBV4-2 and J usage is TRBJ1-1, with TRBD1 matching over 9 bases. This CDR3 spans 18 amino acids. With V trimmed by 0 bases and J by 0 bases, 8 bases remained unmatched. Germline V lookup: CDR1 LGHNA, CDR2 YNFKEQ.